These 2 T cell receptor beta chains were all obtained from the same sample, sequenced in a study of T cells in Graves' hyperthyroidism and ophthalmopathy. RNA transcripts gave rise to amplified TCR beta CDR3 regions. First-round RT-PCR with HTBI primers amplified the TCR CDR3 region. TCRdb fed the multiplex PCR reads into MiXCR, producing one record per CDR3 protein. The repertoire holds approximately 40,000 distinct CDR3 sequences, with 40% to 65% as singletons. The source material was blood. The receptor source for this set is a man in his forties with Graves' ophthalmopathy.

This chain connects TRBV7-6 to TRBJ1-5; TRBD1 is a possible D gene (6 bases). V dropped 5 bases and J dropped 5 bases, with 19 bases sitting between them. There are 16 residues in the CDR3. Germline CDR1 SGHVS, CDR2 FNYEAQ. The DNA for the CDR3 is TGTGCCAGCAGCCCGGGACTCAGGGGAAGGTATCAGCCCCAGCATTTT. Amino acids: CASSPGLRGRYQPQHF.

This clonotype was detected once. The CDR3 bases are TGCAGTGCGGCGTTCCAAGAGACCCAGCATTTT. It translates to CSAAFQETQHF. The genes are TRBV20-1 and TRBJ1-5; D remains ambiguous. V dropped 6 bases and J dropped 11 bases, with 14 bases sitting between them. This CDR3 comprises 11 residues. CDR1 and CDR2 from the germline V gene are DFQATT and SNEGSKA (reference sequence).